Shown below are 18 T cell receptor beta chains from a single sample sequenced in a study of vaccination and CD4 T cells after COVID-19. At the Johns Hopkins FTIC core, DNA taken from cultured CD4+ T cells was sequenced by way of the Oncomine TCR Beta short-read assay. Genomic DNA was isolated from cultured CD4+ T cells. Each CDR3 protein is one row after TCRdb ran MiXCR on the PCR reads. Among some 10,000 distinct CDR3 sequences, roughly 30% were seen once, and the ten largest hold about a fifth. These receptors' antigens are unknown. Indicated treatment: roughly ten-day PBMC culture with coronavirus spike peptide pools or control peptides (ViraFEST assay). During the years 2011-2018, before the COVID-19 pandemic, the unexposed donor's CD4+ T cells were collected. The sample was CD4+ T cells from blood, cultured in vitro. These receptors all stem from a human donor in good health.

This clonotype was counted only a few times. The V gene is TRBV20-1, the J gene TRBJ2-1, with 13 bases fitting TRBD2. CDR3 length: 16 residues. V lost 3 bases, J lost 6 bases, and 8 bases stayed unmatched. Germline CDR1 is DFQATT and CDR2 is SNEGSKA (reference sequence). The CDR3 sequence is CSARASGLAGLNEQFF. In nucleotides, the CDR3 is TGCAGTGCTAGGGCCTCGGGACTAGCGGGACTCAATGAGCAGTTCTTC.

The gene calls are TRBV18 and TRBJ2-5; D is uncertain. CDR1 KGHSH and CDR2 LQKENI come from the germline V gene. The CDR3 covers 12 residues. V lost 4 bases and J 2 bases, leaving 5 bases between the germline ends. CDR3 region: CASSLGQETQYF. The CDR3, as DNA: TGTGCCAGCTCACTTGGGCAAGAGACCCAGTACTTC.

The chain has TRBV11-3 and TRBJ1-5; D unresolved. Trimming pared 1 base from V and 4 bases from J, leaving 14 bases between. The germline V gene has CDR1 SGHNT and CDR2 YENEEA. The CDR3 covers 16 residues. CDR3 amino acids: CASSLVASATNQPQHF. Here the CDR3 DNA reads TGTGCCAGCAGCTTAGTAGCCAGCGCTACAAATCAGCCCCAGCATTTT. The full variable domain, its missing parts supplied by reference TRBV11-3 and TRBJ1-5, is EAGVVQSPRYKIIEKKQPVAFWCNPISGHNTLYWYLQNLGQGPELLIRYENEEAVDDSQLPKDRFSAERLKGVDSTLKIQPAELGDSAVYLCASSLVASATNQPQHFGDGTRLSIL.

This clonotype was detected only a few times. The chain is built from TRBV27 and TRBJ1-1; 7 nucleotides match TRBD1. Trimming at V came to 11 bases and at J to 5 bases, leaving 14 bases not matched to a gene. CDR1 is MNHEY and CDR2 is SMNVEV in the germline V gene (reference sequence). The CDR3 spans 14 residues. The CDR3 loop is CAVHRDRSRTEAFF. Written as DNA, the CDR3 is TGTGCCGTTCACCGGGACAGAAGTCGAACTGAAGCTTTCTTT.

This clonotype occurred once. V is TRBV10-2 and J is TRBJ2-7; weak D call: TRBD1 (6 bases). V lost 8 bases to trimming and J lost 9 bases, with 23 bases between them. CDR1 is WSHSY, CDR2 SAAADI, per germline. The CDR3 contains 14 residues. This CDR3 is CASGTPTLTPAQYF. DNA of the CDR3: TGCGCCAGCGGGACACCTACCTTGACTCCTGCGCAGTACTTC.

V and J are TRBV28 and TRBJ1-5; the D is unclear. This CDR3 comprises 16 residues. V lost 5 bases, J lost 0 bases, and 14 bases lay in between. Germline CDR1 reads MDHEN; CDR2 reads SYDVKM. CDR3 amino acids: CASSPRRSYSNQPQHF. The DNA for the CDR3 is TGTGCCAGCAGTCCCCGAAGATCTTATAGCAATCAGCCCCAGCATTTT.

The chain carries TRBV19 and TRBJ2-1; unclear D gene. The CDR3 consists of 12 residues. Trimming removed 5 bases from V and 4 bases from J, with 6 bases in between. Germline V gene lookup returns CDR1 LNHDA and CDR2 SQIVND (reference sequence). This CDR3 reads CASSSEYNEQFF. CDR3 sequence (DNA): TGTGCCAGTAGTTCGGAGTACAATGAGCAGTTCTTC.

The V gene is TRBV20-1, the J gene TRBJ2-3; 10 bases agree with TRBD2. The CDR3 consists of 17 residues. The germline gives CDR1 DFQATT, CDR2 SNEGSKA (reference sequence). J lost 7 bases, V lost 0 bases, and 13 bases had no gene match. CDR3 protein: CSARDFRTLAGKNTQYF. The CDR3 nucleotides read TGCAGTGCTAGAGATTTCAGGACACTAGCGGGAAAAAATACGCAGTATTTT.

This chain links TRBV2 with TRBJ2-3; unclear D gene. The CDR3 contains 13 residues. Between the trimmed V and J ends, which lost 4 bases and 3 bases, there was a span of 8 bases. Germline CDR1 reads SNHLY; CDR2 reads FYNNEI. CDR3 region: CASSVLPTDTQYF. The DNA for the CDR3 is TGTGCCAGCAGTGTTCTCCCAACAGATACGCAGTATTTT.

Only a few counts were recorded for this clonotype. This chain links TRBV6-1 with TRBJ1-2, with a possible D match to TRBD1 (5 bases). CDR3 length: 14 amino acids. Germline CDR1 and CDR2: MNHNS and SASEGT. V lost 8 bases and J 2 bases, leaving 15 bases between the germline ends. The CDR3 region has the DNA TGTGCCAGCCTAATGAGGGCAGGGAACTATGGCTACACCTTC. Protein sequence: CASLMRAGNYGYTF.

This chain uses TRBV19 with TRBJ2-7; D may match TRBD1 or TRBD2 (5 bases each). The ends were cut back, 4 bases at V and 2 bases at J, with 15 bases in the middle. The germline CDR1 and CDR2 sequences are LNHDA and SQIVND (reference sequence). This CDR3 region has 15 residues. The CDR3 bases are TGTGCCAGTAGTAACGACGGGACGGCAACCTACGAGCAGTACTTC. Translating it yields CASSNDGTATYEQYF.

This clonotype has a handful of counts. In DNA form, the CDR3 reads TGCAGCGGAACCAGGGACATGAACACTGAAGCTTTCTTT. Its protein product is CSGTRDMNTEAFF. V is TRBV20-1 and J is TRBJ1-1; a weak D match, TRBD1 (6 bases). The CDR3 contains 13 residues. The germline V gene has CDR1 DFQATT and CDR2 SNEGSKA (reference sequence).

This clonotype appeared a few times. This chain links TRBV2 with TRBJ2-7; 7 nucleotides line up with TRBD2. V was pared by 4 bases and J by 7 bases, with 16 bases of the junction left unmatched. The CDR3 consists of 16 residues. Looked up from germline, CDR1 is SNHLY and CDR2 is FYNNEI. The CDR3 reads CASSGARWGEGGEQYF. CDR3 bases: TGTGCCAGCAGTGGGGCACGGTGGGGGGAGGGAGGAGAGCAGTACTTC.

This clonotype has only a few counts. V is TRBV6-2 or TRBV6-3 and J is TRBJ1-1; the D gene is possibly TRBD1 (6 bases). Trimming removed 0 bases at V and 4 bases at J, with 15 bases between. The CDR3 length is 16 residues. Germline-derived CDR1 and CDR2 are MNHEY and SVGEGT. CDR3: CASSYSTGLEVTEAFF. CDR3 DNA: TGTGCCAGCAGTTACTCTACAGGGCTTGAGGTCACTGAAGCTTTCTTT.

Only a few counts were recorded for this clonotype. The chain carries TRBV20-1 and TRBJ2-3; 7 bases are a match to TRBD2. Germline assignment: CDR1 DFQATT and CDR2 SNEGSKA (reference sequence). V dropped 2 bases and J dropped 2; count of bases not matched to a gene: 4. This CDR3 region has 14 residues. CDR3 DNA sequence: TGCAGTGCTAGACTAGCGGAAAACACAGATACGCAGTATTTT. Protein sequence: CSARLAENTDTQYF.

About this clonotype: The germline gene is not matched at one end of the junction; a read error may be the cause. The chain links TRBV7-9 to TRBJ2-7; D possibly corresponds to TRBD1 (6 bases). The CDR3 sequence is 17 residues long. Germline CDR1 reads SEHNR; CDR2 reads FQNEAQ (reference sequence). The CDR3 reads CASSLAPPQGLTYEQYF. The DNA of the CDR3 is TGCGCCAGCAGCCTTGCCCCCCCACAGGGATTGACCTACGAGCAGTACTTC.

Here the CDR3 reads CSARESNQPQHF. CDR3 coding DNA: TGCAGTGCTAGAGAAAGCAATCAGCCCCAGCATTTT. The rearrangement joins TRBV20-1 to TRBJ1-5; no firm D call. Looked up from germline, CDR1 is DFQATT and CDR2 is SNEGSKA (reference sequence). The ends were cut back, 0 bases at V and 1 base at J, with 1 base in the middle. This CDR3 spans 12 amino acids.

The rearrangement uses TRBV12-3 or TRBV12-4 and TRBJ1-1; D is perhaps TRBD1 (6 bases). The length of the CDR3 is 15 residues. V was pared by 5 bases and J by 4 bases, with 17 bases between. As DNA, the CDR3 is TGTGCCAGCAGTGCCGGGGGGCGCCGGACCACTGAAGCTTTCTTT. Translating gives CASSAGGRRTTEAFF.